A single sample is the source of the 21 T cell receptor beta chains below, sequenced in a study of T cell changes during pregnancy in multiple sclerosis. Libraries were prepared by immunoSEQ multiplex PCR; TCRdb keeps only in-frame clonotypes and omits some of them. The repertoire includes 95,000 to 100,000 clones, around 90% of them detected once, and around 3.1% sits in the top ten. The starting material was peripheral blood, obtained in the second trimester of pregnancy. The source of these receptors is a female donor with multiple sclerosis, enrolled in a pregnancy study.

The rearrangement uses TRBV27 and TRBJ1-5; 7 positions match TRBD1. CDR1 is MNHEY and CDR2 is SMNVEV in the germline V gene (reference sequence). With V trimmed by 0 bases and J by 3 bases, 11 bases remained unmatched. The CDR3 has 18 residues. The CDR3 sequence: CASSLSMGGRGDNQPQHF. The CDR3 DNA sequence: TGTGCCAGCAGTTTATCGATGGGGGGCAGGGGGGACAATCAGCCCCAGCATTTT.

This clone was picked up one time. The chain is built from TRBV27 and TRBJ2-7; D is possibly TRBD2 (6 bases). The CDR3 is 13 amino acids. V shed 4 bases and J shed 5 bases, with 12 bases lying between them. Germline V gene sequence: CDR1 MNHEY, CDR2 SMNVEV (reference sequence). In DNA form, the CDR3 reads TGTGCCAGCAGTTCCGGGGGTTGGAACGAGCAGTACTTC. This codes for CASSSGGWNEQYF.

The chain combines TRBV6-1 with TRBJ2-3; TRBD1 is a possible D gene (6 bases). CDR3 size: 16 residues. V lost 2 bases and J 3 bases, leaving 15 bases between the germline ends. The germline gives CDR1 MNHNS, CDR2 SASEGT. In DNA form, the CDR3 reads TGTGCCAGCAGTGAATCGAAGGGGGACCTGACAGATACGCAGTATTTT. As protein: CASSESKGDLTDTQYF.

The chain combines TRBV28 with TRBJ2-5; unclear D gene. The germline gives CDR1 MDHEN, CDR2 SYDVKM. V was pared by 1 base and J by 3 bases, with 6 bases between. The CDR3 runs 13 residues. CDR3 DNA: TGTGCCAGCAGTTTATTCGCGGAAGAGACCCAGTACTTC. As protein: CASSLFAEETQYF.

The J gene is TRBJ2-5, the V gene TRBV5-4, with TRBD1 matching over 9 bases. The CDR3 runs to 14 residues. The V gene's germline CDR1 is SGHNT and CDR2 YYREEE (reference sequence). The J segment lost 5 bases and the V segment lost 4 bases, leaving 6 bases of the junction unmatched. The CDR3 bases are TGTGCCAGCAGCCCACAGGGGGCAGGGGAGACCCAGTACTTC. Protein product: CASSPQGAGETQYF. The whole variable domain, filled in from reference TRBV5-4 and TRBJ2-5, reads ETGVTQSPTHLIKTRGQQVTLRCSSQSGHNTVSWYQQALGQGPQFIFQYYREEENGRGNFPPRFSGLQFPNYSSELNVNALELDDSALYLCASSPQGAGETQYFGPGTRLLVL.

V gene TRBV4-1 combines with J gene TRBJ1-4, with 8 nucleotides matching TRBD1. The CDR3 runs to 16 residues. The germline V gene encodes CDR1 MGHRA and CDR2 YSYEKL. Trimming at V came to 0 bases and at J to 4 bases, leaving 4 bases not matched to a gene. CDR3 region: CASSQEGTGRNEKLFF. DNA of the CDR3: TGCGCCAGCAGCCAAGAGGGGACAGGTCGTAATGAAAAACTGTTTTTT.

V gene TRBV6-5 combines with J gene TRBJ2-1; 8 nucleotides align to TRBD2. With 5 bases clipped from V and 6 bases from J, the junction kept 6 bases outside the gene matches. The CDR3 runs to 14 residues. Germline CDR1 MNHEY, CDR2 SVGAGI. This CDR3 reads CASSPTSVSNEQFF. The CDR3 DNA reads as TGTGCCAGCAGTCCGACTAGCGTGAGCAATGAGCAGTTCTTC.

The V gene is TRBV2, the J gene TRBJ1-2; TRBD1 is a possible D gene (5 bases). Germline values: CDR1 SNHLY, CDR2 FYNNEI. The CDR3 extends over 11 amino acids. The V end lost 10 bases, the J end lost 4 bases, and 10 bases lay between the germline ends. In nucleotides, the CDR3 is TGTGCCAACCCTGACAGCTATGGCTACACCTTC. This translates into CANPDSYGYTF.

This chain uses TRBV7-2 with TRBJ2-3, with D possibly being TRBD2 (5 bases). CDR1 and CDR2 from the germline V gene are SGHTA and FQGNSA. V was shortened by 2 bases and J by 4 bases, with 13 bases between the two germline ends. The CDR3 sequence is 15 residues long. The CDR3 nucleotides are TGTGCCAGCAGCTTATTTGGTGGGAGCTCAGATACGCAGTATTTT. This sequence encodes CASSLFGGSSDTQYF. The full variable domain, in which reference TRBV7-2 and TRBJ2-3 provide the parts outside the CDR3, is GAGVSQSPSNKVTEKGKDVELRCDPISGHTALYWYRQSLGQGLEFLIYFQGNSAPDKSGLPSDRFSAERTGGSVSTLTIQRTQQEDSAVYLCASSLFGGSSDTQYFGPGTRLTVL.

V is TRBV28 and J is TRBJ1-1; TRBD1 matches at 9 bases. The CDR3 totals 12 residues. Losses at the gene ends were 6 bases for V and 11 bases for J; bases not matched to a gene: 7. Germline loops: CDR1 MDHEN, CDR2 SYDVKM. CDR3 nucleotide sequence: TGTGCCAGCAGCCCCCGGGACAGGGATGCTTTCTTT. Protein sequence: CASSPRDRDAFF.

In DNA form, the CDR3 reads TGTGCCAGCAGCCCGGGACAGAATTTTTACGAGCAGTACTTC. Its translation: CASSPGQNFYEQYF. The chain combines TRBV14 with TRBJ2-7, with TRBD1 matching 7 bases. The CDR3 runs to 14 residues. Germline CDR1 and CDR2: SGHDN and FVKESK. With 4 bases clipped from V and 4 bases from J, the junction kept 7 bases outside the gene matches.

The CDR3, as DNA: TGTGCCAGCAGCTTAGACAGGGGATTGGATACGCAGTATTTT. It codes for CASSLDRGLDTQYF. The chain joins TRBV7-9 to TRBJ2-3; 7 nucleotides line up with TRBD1. The CDR3 has 14 amino acids. The ends lost 1 base at V and 6 bases at J; junction bases unmatched: 4. Germline V gives CDR1 SEHNR, CDR2 FQNEAQ (reference sequence).

This chain joins TRBV5-1 and TRBJ2-1; 13 bases line up with TRBD2. In germline, CDR1 is SGHRS, CDR2 YFSETQ. This CDR3 has 15 residues. Trimming cost V 4 bases and J 5 bases; bases outside gene matches: 3. The CDR3 DNA reads as TGCGCCAGCAGCACAGGACTAGCGGGAGACAATGAGCAGTTCTTC. Translated, it gives CASSTGLAGDNEQFF.

V is TRBV7-2 and J is TRBJ2-7; 9 nucleotides line up with TRBD2. V lost 8 bases and J lost 0; bases outside the gene matches: 5. CDR3 length: 14 residues. CDR1 is SGHTA, CDR2 FQGNSA, per germline. In DNA, the CDR3 is TGTGCCAGCGGGAGCGGGGGGAGCTCCTACGAGCAGTACTTC. Translated, it gives CASGSGGSSYEQYF.

The V call is TRBV5-4, the J call TRBJ1-3, with D possibly matching TRBD1 (5 bases). CDR1 and CDR2 from the germline V gene are SGHNT and YYREEE (reference sequence). The CDR3 runs to 14 residues. V was clipped by 0 bases and J by 6 bases, with 10 bases between them. The DNA of the CDR3 is TGTGCCAGCAGCTTGGCTGGGGGGATAAACACCATATATTTT. It specifies CASSLAGGINTIYF.

The chain combines TRBV5-6 with TRBJ2-7; 8 positions match TRBD2. The CDR3 has 14 amino acids. V was pared by 4 bases and J by 8 bases, with 11 bases of the junction left unmatched. CDR1 SGHDT and CDR2 YYEEEE come from the germline V gene. CDR3 coding DNA: TGTGCCAGCAGCGCCGGGACTAGACGGACCAAGCAGTACTTC. Translating it yields CASSAGTRRTKQYF.

The chain carries TRBV7-9 and TRBJ1-1; weak D call: TRBD1 (6 bases). CDR1 is SEHNR, CDR2 FQNEAQ, per germline (reference sequence). Trimming removed 3 bases at V and 3 bases at J, with 11 bases between. CDR3 size: 14 residues. CDR3 sequence reads: CASSFQGMHTEAFF. The CDR3 DNA reads TGTGCCAGCAGCTTCCAGGGGATGCACACTGAAGCTTTCTTT.

The V call is TRBV25-1, the J call TRBJ1-5; no clear D. The germline CDR1 and CDR2 sequences are MGHDK and SYGVNS. The CDR3 sequence is 13 residues long. V lost 3 bases and J lost 7, with 10 bases in between. The CDR3 protein is CASSESGIQPQHF. Written as DNA, the CDR3 is TGTGCCAGCAGTGAGTCGGGTATCCAGCCCCAGCATTTT.

V gene TRBV15 combines with J gene TRBJ2-5, with TRBD1 identical over 9 bases. Germline CDR1 reads LNHNV; CDR2 reads YYDKDF (reference sequence). J was trimmed by 5 bases and V by 1 base; bases with no gene match: 8. The CDR3 is 16 residues long. The CDR3 DNA reads TGTGCCACCAGCAGAGGAGAGGGGACAGGGACTGAGACCCAGTACTTC. Amino acids: CATSRGEGTGTETQYF.

This rearrangement joins TRBV5-6 to TRBJ2-2; 7 bases are shared with TRBD2. Germline CDR1 reads SGHDT; CDR2 reads YYEEEE. This CDR3 is built from 15 residues. Unmatched junction bases numbered 6, after V lost 4 bases and J lost 3 bases. The CDR3 DNA reads TGTGCCAGCAGCCGACCGGGACTATACACCGGGGAGCTGTTTTTT. Its translation is CASSRPGLYTGELFF.

V and J are TRBV7-8 and TRBJ2-2; D might be TRBD1 (6 bases). The CDR3 loop spans 15 amino acids. The V gene lost 5 bases and the J gene lost 4 bases, with 14 bases spanning the gap. Germline V lookup: CDR1 SGHVS, CDR2 FQNEAQ. The CDR3, as DNA: TGTGCCAGCAGCCCCGGACAGATTACCACCGGGGAGCTGTTTTTT. It translates to CASSPGQITTGELFF.